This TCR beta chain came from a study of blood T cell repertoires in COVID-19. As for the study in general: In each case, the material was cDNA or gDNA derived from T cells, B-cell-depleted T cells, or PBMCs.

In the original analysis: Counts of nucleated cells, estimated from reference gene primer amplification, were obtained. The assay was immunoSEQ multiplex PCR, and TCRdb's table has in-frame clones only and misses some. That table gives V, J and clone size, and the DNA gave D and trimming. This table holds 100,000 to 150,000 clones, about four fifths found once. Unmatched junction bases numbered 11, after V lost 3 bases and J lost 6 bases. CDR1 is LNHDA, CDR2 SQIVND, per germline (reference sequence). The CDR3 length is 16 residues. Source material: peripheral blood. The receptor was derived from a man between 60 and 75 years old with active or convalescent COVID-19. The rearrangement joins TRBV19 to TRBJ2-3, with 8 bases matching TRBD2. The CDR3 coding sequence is TGTGCCAGTAGTATCTCTACCGGGACTAGATCGGATACGCAGTATTTT. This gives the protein CASSISTGTRSDTQYF.